What follows is one T cell receptor (beta chain) and its context. Source study methods: From reference gene primer amplification, estimates of nucleated cell counts were derived. The assay was immunoSEQ multiplex PCR, and TCRdb's table has in-frame clones only and misses some. That table furnishes V, J and clone size, whereas the DNA furnished D and trimming. The table records some 120,000 clones, about 75% of them present only once. The trim removed 0 bases at V and 7 bases at J, leaving 16 bases unmatched. The germline gives CDR1 SGHNT, CDR2 YYREEE (reference sequence). This CDR3 has 18 residues. The sample belongs to a study of blood T cell repertoires in COVID-19. Study at large: Italy, Spain and the United States were the sources of the convalescent and acute COVID-19 samples. Sample material is recorded as cDNA or gDNA derived from T cells, B-cell-depleted T cells, or PBMCs.

Input material: peripheral blood. This TCR derives from a man older than 75 with acute or convalescent COVID-19. The genes are TRBV5-4 and TRBJ2-3; 8 positions match TRBD2. The CDR3 coding sequence is TGTGCCAGCAGCTTGGCCTTGCGGGGGGCTTCCTCGGTGAATACGCAGTATTTT. It is translated as CASSLALRGASSVNTQYF.